One sample yielded the 15 T cell receptor beta chains listed below, sequenced in a study of T cell responses to AZD1222 COVID-19 vaccine. Only in-frame clones appear in the TCRdb table, and some are missing; sequencing was by immunoSEQ multiplex PCR. The data hold about 100,000 clones, with about 89% observed a single time. Source: peripheral blood, taken on day 0 of MenACWY control vaccination. These receptors all stem from an adult in good health.

In nucleotides, the CDR3 is TGTGCCAGCAGCGGACAGGACTATGGCTACACCTTC. Amino acid sequence: CASSGQDYGYTF. The chain links TRBV7-8 to TRBJ1-2, with TRBD1 matching over 7 bases. The CDR3 spans 12 residues. Per germline, CDR1 SGHVS and CDR2 FQNEAQ. V gave up 5 bases and J gave up 3 bases; unmatched junction bases: 0.

V usage is TRBV5-1 and J usage is TRBJ2-7; TRBD2 agrees at 7 bases. From germline, CDR1 is SGHRS and CDR2 YFSETQ. This CDR3 region has 16 residues. V lost 4 bases, J lost 6 bases, and 16 bases stayed unmatched. The CDR3 sequence is CASSPKVLAEIFEQYF. Written as DNA, the CDR3 is TGCGCCAGCAGCCCCAAGGTCCTAGCGGAAATTTTCGAGCAGTACTTC.

This chain uses TRBV29-1 with TRBJ2-2; 9 bases line up with TRBD2. The J segment lost 6 bases and the V segment lost 4 bases, leaving 6 bases of the junction unmatched. Germline CDR1 is SQVTM and CDR2 is ANQGSEA. The CDR3 is made up of 14 amino acids. The CDR3: CSVVVAGDAGELFF. CDR3 nucleotides: TGCAGCGTTGTCGTAGCGGGAGACGCCGGGGAGCTGTTTTTT.

The rearrangement joins TRBV9 to TRBJ1-5; possibly TRBD1 for D (6 bases). This CDR3 comprises 14 residues. V lost 4 bases, J lost 1 base, and 9 bases lay in between. Germline CDR1 is SGDLS and CDR2 is YYNGEE. DNA of the CDR3: TGTGCCAGCAGCCCGGGGGGCAGCAATCAGCCCCAGCATTTT. It codes for CASSPGGSNQPQHF.

The CDR3 region is CASSLDRQGPEAFF. CDR3 coding DNA: TGTGCCAGCAGCTTAGATCGACAGGGCCCTGAAGCTTTCTTT. The chain links TRBV11-2 to TRBJ1-1; TRBD1 matches at 7 bases. With 0 bases clipped from V and 6 bases from J, the junction kept 4 bases outside the gene matches. Germline lookup yields CDR1 SGHAT and CDR2 FQNNGV. The length of the CDR3 is 14 residues.

V is TRBV29-1 and J is TRBJ1-2; TRBD1 matches at 10 bases. The CDR3 length is 16 residues. V shed 5 bases and J 4 bases; nucleotides not matched to a gene: 13. In germline, CDR1 is SQVTM, CDR2 ANQGSEA. Written as DNA, the CDR3 is TGCAGCGTTTTTTCTCATGGAGGGACAGGGGTCTATGGCTACACCTTC. This sequence encodes CSVFSHGGTGVYGYTF.

This clone is labeled medium-sized. This chain links TRBV9 with TRBJ2-1; D is unresolved. The CDR3 loop spans 14 amino acids. Deletions cut 0 bases from V and 4 bases from J, with 8 bases between. Germline V gene data show CDR1 as SGDLS and CDR2 as YYNGEE. The CDR3 loop is CASSVATTYNEQFF. CDR3 coding DNA: TGTGCCAGCAGCGTAGCAACCACATACAATGAGCAGTTCTTC.

V is TRBV7-9 and J is TRBJ1-2; 8 bases agree with TRBD1. Trimming cost V 1 base and J 7 bases; bases outside gene matches: 8. Germline V gene sequence: CDR1 SEHNR, CDR2 FQNEAQ (reference sequence). This CDR3 contains 15 residues. The CDR3 nucleotides read TGTGCCAGCAGCTTAGAGTTTCAGGGGGCGCCTGGCTACACCTTC. It yields the protein CASSLEFQGAPGYTF.

The gene calls are TRBV24-1 and TRBJ2-3, with D perhaps matching TRBD1 (5 bases). The CDR3 contains 16 residues. With 1 base removed from V and 1 base from J, the gap between germline ends came to 11 bases. Germline V gene data show CDR1 as KGHDR and CDR2 as SFDVKD. This CDR3 reads CATSDLRGRGTDTQYF. CDR3 in DNA: TGTGCCACCAGTGATTTAAGGGGCCGGGGCACAGATACGCAGTATTTT.

This rearrangement joins TRBV6-1 to TRBJ1-4, with TRBD1 as a possible D gene (6 bases). The CDR3 totals 16 residues. Germline lookup yields CDR1 MNHNS and CDR2 SASEGT. V lost 1 base to trimming and J lost 2 bases, with 11 bases between them. The CDR3 protein is CASSEGYRETNEKLFF. CDR3 DNA: TGTGCCAGCAGTGAAGGATACAGGGAGACTAATGAAAAACTGTTTTTT.

The chain links TRBV5-4 to TRBJ2-7, with D uncertain. Trimming shortened V by 4 bases and J by 1 base, and 9 bases separated the two germline ends. This CDR3 spans 13 amino acids. Germline-derived CDR1 and CDR2 are SGHNT and YYREEE (reference sequence). The CDR3 DNA follows: TGTGCCAGCAGCAATAGGGTGTCCTACGAGCAGTACTTC. Protein product: CASSNRVSYEQYF.

The CDR3 DNA follows: TGTGCCAGCTCACAGGGTTCTGGGGCCAACGTCCTGACTTTC. Protein sequence: CASSQGSGANVLTF. This chain connects TRBV6-4 to TRBJ2-6; D may be TRBD1 (6 bases). CDR3 size: 14 residues. CDR1 MRHNA and CDR2 SNTAGT come from the germline V gene. Trimming shortened V by 8 bases and J by 1 base, and 9 bases separated the two germline ends.

In its sample, this clone was seen once. The chain uses TRBV20-1 and TRBJ2-3; D unresolved. CDR3 size: 13 residues. Germline V gene lookup returns CDR1 DFQATT and CDR2 SNEGSKA (reference sequence). Trimming removed 3 bases from V and 0 bases from J, with 7 bases in between. CDR3 sequence: CSASWHSTDTQYF. CDR3 nucleotide sequence: TGCAGTGCTAGTTGGCACAGCACAGATACGCAGTATTTT.

The chain is built from TRBV19 and TRBJ1-2; 8 bases agree with TRBD1. Germline assignment: CDR1 LNHDA and CDR2 SQIVND (reference sequence). CDR3 size: 16 residues. V shed 4 bases and J 0 bases; nucleotides not matched to a gene: 7. The CDR3 is CASSRQGQEANYGYTF. DNA for the CDR3: TGTGCCAGTAGTAGACAGGGACAGGAAGCTAACTATGGCTACACCTTC.

The V call is TRBV10-1, the J call TRBJ2-1; D remains ambiguous. Deletions cut 4 bases from V and 6 bases from J, with 10 bases between. Germline assignment: CDR1 WNHNN and CDR2 SYGVQD (reference sequence). The CDR3 extends over 13 amino acids. The CDR3 DNA reads as TGCGCCAGCAGTGTGAACCGACGCAATGAGCAGTTCTTC. Its translation is CASSVNRRNEQFF.